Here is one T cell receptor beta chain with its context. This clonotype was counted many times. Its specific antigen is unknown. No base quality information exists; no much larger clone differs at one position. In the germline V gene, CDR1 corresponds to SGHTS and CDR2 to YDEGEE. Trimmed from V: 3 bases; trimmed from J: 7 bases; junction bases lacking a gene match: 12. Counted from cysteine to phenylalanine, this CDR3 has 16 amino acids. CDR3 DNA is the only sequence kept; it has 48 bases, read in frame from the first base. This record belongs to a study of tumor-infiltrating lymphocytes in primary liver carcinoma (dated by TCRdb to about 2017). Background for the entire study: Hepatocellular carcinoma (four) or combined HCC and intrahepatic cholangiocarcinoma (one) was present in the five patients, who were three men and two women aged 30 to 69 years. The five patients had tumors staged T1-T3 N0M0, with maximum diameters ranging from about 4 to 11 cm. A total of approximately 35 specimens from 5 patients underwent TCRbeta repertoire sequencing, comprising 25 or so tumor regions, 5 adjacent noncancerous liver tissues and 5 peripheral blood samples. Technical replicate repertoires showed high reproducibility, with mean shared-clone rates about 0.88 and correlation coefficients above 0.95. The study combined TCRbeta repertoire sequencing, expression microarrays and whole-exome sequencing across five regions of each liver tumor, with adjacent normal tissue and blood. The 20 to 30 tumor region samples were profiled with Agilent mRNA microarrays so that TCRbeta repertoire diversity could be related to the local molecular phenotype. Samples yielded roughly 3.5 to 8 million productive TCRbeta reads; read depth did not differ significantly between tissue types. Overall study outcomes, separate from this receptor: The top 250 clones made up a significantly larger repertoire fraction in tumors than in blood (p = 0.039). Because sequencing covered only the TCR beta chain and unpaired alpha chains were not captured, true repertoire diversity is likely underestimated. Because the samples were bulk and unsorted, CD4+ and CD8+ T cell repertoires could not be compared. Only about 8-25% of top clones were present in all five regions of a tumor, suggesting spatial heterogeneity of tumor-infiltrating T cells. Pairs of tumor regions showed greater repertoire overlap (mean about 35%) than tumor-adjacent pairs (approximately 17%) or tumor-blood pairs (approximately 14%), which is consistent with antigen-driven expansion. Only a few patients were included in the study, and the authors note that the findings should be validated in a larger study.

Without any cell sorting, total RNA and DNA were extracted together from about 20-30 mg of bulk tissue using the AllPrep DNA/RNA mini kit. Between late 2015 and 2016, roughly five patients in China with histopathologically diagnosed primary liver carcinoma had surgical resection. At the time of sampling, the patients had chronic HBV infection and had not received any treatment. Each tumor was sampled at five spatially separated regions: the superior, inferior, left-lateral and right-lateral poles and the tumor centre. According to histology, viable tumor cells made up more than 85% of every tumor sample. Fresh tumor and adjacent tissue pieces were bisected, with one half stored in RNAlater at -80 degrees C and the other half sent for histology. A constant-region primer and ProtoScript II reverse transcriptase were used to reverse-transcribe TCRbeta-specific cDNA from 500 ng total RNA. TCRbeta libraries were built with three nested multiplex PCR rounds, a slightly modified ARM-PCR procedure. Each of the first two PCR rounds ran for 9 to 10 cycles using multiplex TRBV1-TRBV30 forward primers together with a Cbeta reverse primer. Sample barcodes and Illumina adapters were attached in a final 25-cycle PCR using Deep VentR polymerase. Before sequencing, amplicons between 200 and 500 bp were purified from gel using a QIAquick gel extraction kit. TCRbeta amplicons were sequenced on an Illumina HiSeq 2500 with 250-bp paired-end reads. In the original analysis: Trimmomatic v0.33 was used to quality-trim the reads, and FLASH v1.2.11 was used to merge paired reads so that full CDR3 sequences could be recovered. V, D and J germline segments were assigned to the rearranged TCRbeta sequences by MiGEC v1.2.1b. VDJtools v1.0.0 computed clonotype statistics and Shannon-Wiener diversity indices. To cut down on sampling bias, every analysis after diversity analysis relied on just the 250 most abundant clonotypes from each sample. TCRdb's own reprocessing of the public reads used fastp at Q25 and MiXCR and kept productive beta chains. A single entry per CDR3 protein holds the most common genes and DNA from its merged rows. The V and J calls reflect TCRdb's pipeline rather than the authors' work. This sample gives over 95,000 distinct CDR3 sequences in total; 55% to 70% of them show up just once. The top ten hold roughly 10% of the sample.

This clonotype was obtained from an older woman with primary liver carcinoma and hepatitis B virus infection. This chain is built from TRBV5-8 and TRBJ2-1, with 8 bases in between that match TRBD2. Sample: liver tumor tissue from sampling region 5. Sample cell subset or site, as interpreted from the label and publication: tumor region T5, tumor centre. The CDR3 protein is CASSSPGTSNWNEQFF. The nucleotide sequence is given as TGTGCCAGCAGCTCCCCCGGGACTAGTAATTGGAATGAGCAGTTCTTC. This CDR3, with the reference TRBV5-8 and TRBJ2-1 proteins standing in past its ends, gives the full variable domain EAGVTQSPTHLIKTRGQQATLRCSPISGHTSVYWYQQALGLGLQFLLWYDEGEERNRGNFPPRFSGRQFPNYSSELNVNALELEDSALYLCASSSPGTSNWNEQFFGPGTRLTVL.